Listed below are T cell receptor beta chains from one sample, sequenced in a study of CD8 T cell repertoires and HIV-1 epitope variants. Clones were sequenced by immunoSEQ multiplex PCR, and TCRdb holds only the in-frame ones, with some missing. The sample lists under 3,000 clones, 67% occurring once. Antigen specificity for these receptors is unknown. Sequencing input: cultured CD8+ T cells derived from PBMCs. The receptors originated from a male donor with HIV. The CDR3 runs from the conserved cysteine through the conserved F or W. The D gene is left open where the match is weak. Expanded clones get a size class; other rows say once, few or many, or leave the size out.

>-|TRBJ2-7|-|TRBV14
CASSLYTGAEQYF
TGTGCCAGCAGCCTCTATACCGGAGCCGAGCAGTACTTC
>TRBD1|TRBJ1-2|-|TRBV9
CASSADGTGSQYGYTF
TGTGCCAGCAGCGCTGACGGGACAGGGTCACAGTATGGCTACACCTTC
>-|TRBJ2-7|few|TRBV28
CASSTHPGQGGLAAFSYEQYF
TGTGCCAGCAGTACTCACCCGGGACAGGGGGGACTAGCGGCCTTCTCCTACGAGCAGTACTTC
>-|TRBJ1-5|-|TRBV6-4
CASSPSTGRRNQPQHF
TGTGCCAGCTCCCCCTCTACCGGGAGGCGTAATCAGCCCCAGCATTTT
>-|TRBJ2-1|-|TRBV27
CASSLSGGEQFF
TGTGCCAGCAGTTTAAGCGGTGGTGAGCAGTTCTTC
>TRBD1|TRBJ2-5|once|TRBV5-6
CASSLAIGTGQETQYF
TGTGCCAGCAGCTTGGCAATCGGGACAGGCCAAGAGACCCAGTACTTC
>-|TRBJ2-5|few|TRBV7-9
CASSPVPGRRQETQYF
TGTGCCAGCAGTCCTGTCCCGGGACGTAGACAAGAGACCCAGTACTTC
>-|TRBJ2-1|-|TRBV19
CASSQWLGEHNEQFF
TGTGCCAGTTCACAATGGTTGGGGGAACACAATGAGCAGTTCTTC
>-|TRBJ1-1|-|TRBV28
CASRIKPNTEAFF
TGTGCCAGCAGAATCAAACCGAACACTGAAGCTTTCTTT
>-|TRBJ2-2|-|TRBV6-1
CASSEPTLPGELFF
TGTGCCAGCAGTGAACCCACTCTCCCCGGGGAGCTGTTTTTT
>-|TRBJ2-7|-|TRBV5-6
CASSLVLSSYEQYF
TGTGCCAGCAGCTTGGTCCTCAGCTCCTACGAGCAGTACTTC
>TRBD1|TRBJ1-2|-|TRBV28
CASSFSPMGQGGYGYTF
TGTGCCAGCAGTTTCTCCCCAATGGGACAGGGCGGATATGGCTACACCTTC
>TRBD1|TRBJ2-7|-|TRBV28
CASNPGQGAYEQYF
TGTGCCAGCAATCCGGGACAGGGGGCCTACGAGCAGTACTTC
>TRBD1|TRBJ2-1|-|TRBV4-3
CASSQRTGLEDEQFF
TGCGCCAGCAGCCAACGGACAGGGCTAGAGGATGAGCAGTTCTTC
>-|TRBJ2-7|large|TRBV5-1
CASSPELDYYEQYF
TGCGCCAGCAGCCCTGAGTTGGATTACTACGAGCAGTACTTC
>-|TRBJ1-5|-|TRBV27
CASSLRRGVSNSNQPQHF
TGTGCCAGCAGTTTACGCAGGGGAGTGAGTAATAGCAATCAGCCCCAGCATTTT
>-|TRBJ2-2|-|TRBV30
CAWSVLGDTGELFF
TGTGCCTGGAGTGTATTGGGGGACACCGGGGAGCTGTTTTTT
>-|TRBJ1-2|few|TRBV4-3
CASSQVHRDNYGYTF
TGCGCCAGCAGCCAAGTCCACAGGGATAACTATGGCTACACCTTC
>-|TRBJ2-6|-|TRBV9
CASSVGESLSAGANVLTF
TGTGCCAGCAGCGTAGGCGAGAGCCTCTCGGCCGGGGCCAACGTCCTGACTTTC
>TRBD1|TRBJ2-7|-|TRBV2
CVPGQGYYEQYF
TGTGTACCGGGACAGGGATACTACGAGCAGTACTTC
>-|TRBJ1-1|few|TRBV5-1
CASSLAFSGSNTEAFF
TGCGCCAGCAGCTTGGCCTTCTCTGGGTCGAACACTGAAGCTTTCTTT
>-|TRBJ1-3|-|TRBV27
CASSLSGSSGNTIYF
TGTGCCAGCAGTTTATCAGGGAGCTCTGGAAACACCATATATTTT
>TRBD1|TRBJ2-1|-|TRBV28
CASSLGQGLDEQFF
TGTGCCAGCAGTTTGGGACAGGGGTTGGATGAGCAGTTCTTC
>-|TRBJ2-7|-|TRBV6-1
CASSPTDYEQYF
TGTGCCAGCAGTCCGACTGATTACGAGCAGTACTTC
>-|TRBJ2-7|-|TRBV2
CASRPPERTDEQYF
TGTGCCAGCAGGCCCCCGGAGAGGACGGACGAGCAGTACTTC
>-|TRBJ2-3|-|TRBV12-5
CASGLGQTSTDTQYF
TGTGCTAGTGGTTTGGGACAGACTAGCACAGATACGCAGTATTTT
>-|TRBJ1-2|once|TRBV6-5
CASSYRANYGYTF
TGTGCCAGCAGTTACAGGGCCAACTATGGCTACACCTTC
>-|TRBJ2-3|-|TRBV29-1
CSVETGGVDTQYF
TGCAGCGTTGAAACAGGGGGGGTAGATACGCAGTATTTT
>-|TRBJ1-1|-|TRBV6-5
CASSPTGPPLEAFF
TGTGCCAGCAGTCCGACAGGCCCGCCACTTGAAGCTTTCTTT
>-|TRBJ2-7|hyperexpanded|TRBV4-3
CASSQEPGAGALSSYEQYF
TGCGCCAGCAGCCAAGAGCCGGGAGCGGGCGCCCTGAGCTCCTACGAGCAGTACTTC
>-|TRBJ1-5|-|TRBV21-1
CASSKDGIARGRYSNQPQHF
TGTGCCAGCAGCAAAGATGGGATTGCCCGGGGGCGGTATAGCAATCAGCCCCAGCATTTT
>-|TRBJ1-1|-|TRBV5-4
CASSSRDLPEAFF
TGTGCCAGCAGCTCCCGGGATCTTCCCGAAGCTTTCTTT
>-|TRBJ2-1|-|TRBV29-1
CSVEPDPGNEQFF
TGCAGCGTTGAACCGGACCCTGGCAATGAGCAGTTCTTC
>-|TRBJ1-1|-|TRBV5-1
CASSFGPTGGTEAFF
TGCGCCAGCAGTTTTGGGCCCACCGGAGGCACTGAAGCTTTCTTT
>TRBD2|TRBJ2-3|-|TRBV6-5
CASSSWTSGDTDTQYF
TGTGCCAGCAGTTCCTGGACTAGCGGGGACACAGATACGCAGTATTTT
>TRBD1|TRBJ2-2|-|TRBV5-1
CASSGQVPDTGELFF
TGCGCCAGCAGCGGACAGGTTCCGGACACCGGGGAGCTGTTTTTT
>TRBD1|TRBJ2-1|-|TRBV29-1
CSSLGDSGEQFF
TGCAGCTCCCTCGGGGACAGCGGTGAGCAGTTCTTC
>TRBD2|TRBJ2-2|-|TRBV9
CASSVDPLAGETGELFF
TGTGCCAGCAGCGTAGACCCACTAGCGGGGGAAACCGGGGAGCTGTTTTTT
>-|TRBJ2-1|-|TRBV7-6
CASSPEGPYNEQFF
TGTGCCAGCAGCCCTGAGGGCCCCTACAATGAGCAGTTCTTC
>-|TRBJ2-7|-|TRBV5-1
CASSLGVPGGEQYF
TGCGCCAGCAGCCTTGGAGTCCCAGGCGGGGAGCAGTACTTC
>-|TRBJ1-3|-|TRBV28
CASSFLARSSGNTIYF
TGTGCCAGCAGTTTTTTAGCCAGGAGCTCTGGAAACACCATATATTTT
>-|TRBJ1-3|-|TRBV4-3
CASSQEGFGNTIYF
TGCGCCAGCAGCCAAGAAGGTTTTGGAAACACCATATATTTT